This T cell receptor (beta chain) was captured in a study of CD8 T cells in Susac syndrome. Trimming cost V 4 bases and J 0 bases, with 9 bases left between them. This CDR3 comprises 14 residues. CDR1 is LGHNA, CDR2 YSLEER, per germline. RNA amounts of 0.5 to 1 ug underwent reverse transcription with random hexamers. Amplification of TCR beta CDR3 by immunoSEQ multiplex PCR spanned 54 Vbeta and 13 Jbeta. TCRdb reanalysed the immunoSEQ multiplex PCR reads using MiXCR and keeps one entry per CDR3 protein. The sample holds some 110,000 distinct CDR3 sequences, 85% to 95% seen once. This receptor was taken from a human donor with multiple sclerosis. Sequencing used CD4+ T cells from PBMCs. The chain is built from TRBV4-3 and TRBJ1-2; no clear D. CDR3 region: CASSPRFTNYGYTF. CDR3 bases: TGCGCCAGCAGCCCCAGGTTCACTAACTATGGCTACACCTTC.